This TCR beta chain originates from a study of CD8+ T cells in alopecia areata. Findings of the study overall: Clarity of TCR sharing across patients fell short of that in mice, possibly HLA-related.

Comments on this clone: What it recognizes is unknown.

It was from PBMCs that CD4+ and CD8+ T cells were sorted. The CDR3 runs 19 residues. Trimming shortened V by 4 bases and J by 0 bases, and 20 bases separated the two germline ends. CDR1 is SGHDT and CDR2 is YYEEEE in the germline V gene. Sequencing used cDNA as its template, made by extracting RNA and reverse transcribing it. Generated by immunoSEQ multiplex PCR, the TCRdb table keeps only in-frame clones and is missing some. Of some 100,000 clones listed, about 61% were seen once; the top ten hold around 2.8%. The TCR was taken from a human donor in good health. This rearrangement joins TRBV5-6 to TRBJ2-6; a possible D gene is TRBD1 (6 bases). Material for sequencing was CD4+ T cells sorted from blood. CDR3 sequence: CASSPTGITPSSGANVLTF. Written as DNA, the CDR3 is TGTGCCAGCAGCCCGACAGGTATCACTCCCAGCTCTGGGGCCAACGTCCTGACTTTC.